This T cell receptor beta chain was profiled in a study of cytomegalovirus exposure and HLA in healthy donors. Study at large: When fewer than 500 donors were genotyped, 81% of them were found to fall in the Caucasian-associated ancestry cluster. General study findings and limits: Upon later analysis, TCR association rates were observed to vary by HLA locus, being highest for DRB1 and lowest for HLA-C.

CDR1 is SQVTM and CDR2 is ANQGSEA in the germline V gene. The CDR3 sequence is 12 residues long. The V gene lost 0 bases and the J gene lost 11 bases, with 12 bases spanning the gap. For this clone: The target antigen is unknown.

13 Jbeta primers and 60 Vbeta primers were used for the PCR. The table came from immunoSEQ multiplex PCR; TCRdb's copy has only in-frame clones and leaves some out. Among approximately 130,000 clones listed, approximately 84% were seen once. The TCR sequence derives from a woman aged 40 to 49 in good health and CMV-seronegative. Material: PBMCs. This sequence joins TRBV29-1 and TRBJ2-3; D might be TRBD1 (5 bases). CDR3 residues: CSVEDPGLGQYF. For the CDR3, the DNA is TGCAGCGTTGAAGATCCAGGGCTGGGGCAGTATTTT.